Reported below is one TCR beta chain. Produced via immunoSEQ multiplex PCR; TCRdb's table is partial and in-frame only. The repertoire holds 65,000 to 75,000 clones, with 70% to 90% as singletons. This entry comes from a study of OX40 agonist ivuxolimab in advanced cancers. For the study at large: There were three patients with partial responses, one having hepatocellular carcinoma and two cutaneous melanoma.

The V end was cut by 10 bases, the J end by 4 bases, with 21 bases between. CDR3 length: 15 amino acids. Per the germline V gene, CDR1 is LNHDA and CDR2 is SQIVND (reference sequence). Sequencing used CD4+ or CD8+ T cells sorted from blood, obtained in a trial of the OX40 agonist ivuxolimab. The rearrangement uses TRBV19 and TRBJ2-3; D may be TRBD2 (7 bases). The TCR was taken from an adult with an advanced solid tumor such as melanoma, head and neck, liver or kidney cancer. CDR3 sequence: CATRMGGAASDTQYF. CDR3 in DNA: TGTGCCACGAGGATGGGGGGGGCGGCATCAGATACGCAGTATTTT.